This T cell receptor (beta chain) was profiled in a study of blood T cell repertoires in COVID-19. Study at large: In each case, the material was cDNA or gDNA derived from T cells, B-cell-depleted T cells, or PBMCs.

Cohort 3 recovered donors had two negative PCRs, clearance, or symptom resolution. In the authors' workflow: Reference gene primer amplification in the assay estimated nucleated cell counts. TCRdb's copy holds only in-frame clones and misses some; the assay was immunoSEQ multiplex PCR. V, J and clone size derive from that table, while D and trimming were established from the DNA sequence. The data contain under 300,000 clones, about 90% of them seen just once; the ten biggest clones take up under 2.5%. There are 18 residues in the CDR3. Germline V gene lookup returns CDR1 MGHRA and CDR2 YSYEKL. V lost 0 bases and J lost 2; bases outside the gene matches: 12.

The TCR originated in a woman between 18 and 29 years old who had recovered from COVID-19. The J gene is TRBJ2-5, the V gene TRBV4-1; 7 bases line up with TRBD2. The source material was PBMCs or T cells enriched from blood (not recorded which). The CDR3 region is CASSQDGGGVGKQETQYF. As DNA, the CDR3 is TGCGCCAGCAGCCAAGATGGCGGGGGAGTCGGGAAGCAAGAGACCCAGTACTTC.